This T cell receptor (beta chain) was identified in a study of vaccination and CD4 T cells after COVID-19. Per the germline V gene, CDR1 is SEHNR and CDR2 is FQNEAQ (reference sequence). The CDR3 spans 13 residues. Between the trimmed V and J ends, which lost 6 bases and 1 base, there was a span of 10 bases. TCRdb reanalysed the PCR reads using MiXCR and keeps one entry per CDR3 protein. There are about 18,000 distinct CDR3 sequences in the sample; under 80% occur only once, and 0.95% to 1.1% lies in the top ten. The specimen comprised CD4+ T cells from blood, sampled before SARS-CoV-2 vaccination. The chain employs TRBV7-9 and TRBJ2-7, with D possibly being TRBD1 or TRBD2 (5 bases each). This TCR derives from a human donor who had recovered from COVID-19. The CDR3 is CASSLGVSYEQYF. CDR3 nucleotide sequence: TGTGCCAGCAGTCTGGGGGTTTCCTACGAGCAGTACTTC. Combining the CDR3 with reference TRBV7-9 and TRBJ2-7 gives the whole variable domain DTGVSQNPRHKITKRGQNVTFRCDPISEHNRLYWYRQTLGQGPEFLTYFQNEAQLEKSRLLSDRFSAERPKGSFSTLEIQRTEQGDSAMYLCASSLGVSYEQYFGPGTRLTVT.